These 28 T cell receptor beta chains were all obtained from the same sample, sequenced in a study of untreated major depressive disorder. TCRdb's copy holds only in-frame clones and misses some; the assay was immunoSEQ multiplex PCR. The sample has approximately 21,000 clones; around 92% are singletons. The sample taken for sequencing was CD4+ T cells from PBMCs. The receptors were sampled from a woman between 40 and 50 years old in good health.

Only one count was recorded for this clone. This chain uses TRBV11-2 with TRBJ1-1, with 7 positions matching TRBD1. Trimming removed 5 bases from V and 1 base from J; junction bases left unmatched: 4. This CDR3 is 14 amino acids long. Germline values: CDR1 SGHAT, CDR2 FQNNGV. CDR3 in amino acids: CASSRGTENTEAFF. The CDR3 nucleotides read TGTGCCAGCAGCCGAGGGACAGAGAACACTGAAGCTTTCTTT. The complete variable domain, with remaining parts taken from reference TRBV11-2 and TRBJ1-1, reads EAGVAQSPRYKIIEKRQSVAFWCNPISGHATLYWYQQILGQGPKLLIQFQNNGVVDDSQLPKDRFSAERLKGVDSTLKIQPAKLEDSAVYLCASSRGTENTEAFFGQGTRLTVV.

The V and J genes are TRBV5-1 and TRBJ2-2, with D tentatively TRBD1 (6 bases). This CDR3 region has 16 residues. The germline V gene encodes CDR1 SGHRS and CDR2 YFSETQ. V was clipped by 0 bases and J by 5 bases, with 14 bases between them. The CDR3 loop reads CASSLAGQGTTGELFF. Written as DNA, the CDR3 is TGCGCCAGCAGCTTGGCAGGGCAGGGGACGACCGGGGAGCTGTTTTTT. The complete variable domain, with remaining parts taken from reference TRBV5-1 and TRBJ2-2, reads KAGVTQTPRYLIKTRGQQVTLSCSPISGHRSVSWYQQTPGQGLQFLFEYFSETQRNKGNFPGRFSGRQFSNSRSEMNVSTLELGDSALYLCASSLAGQGTTGELFFGEGSRLTVL.

The chain joins TRBV6-1 to TRBJ1-5; 7 positions agree with TRBD1. The CDR3 sequence is 14 residues long. Germline values: CDR1 MNHNS, CDR2 SASEGT. Trimming removed 2 bases from V and 4 bases from J; junction bases left unmatched: 2. For the CDR3, the DNA is TGTGCCAGCAGTGAAAGGGGGCGGAATCAGCCCCAGCATTTT. It codes for CASSERGRNQPQHF.

The J gene is TRBJ2-7, the V gene TRBV7-9; D is unresolved. Per germline, CDR1 SEHNR and CDR2 FQNEAQ (reference sequence). V was clipped by 3 bases and J by 2 bases, with 8 bases between them. The CDR3 is made up of 13 amino acids. The CDR3, as DNA: TGTGCCAGCAGCTTGAGTAAAACCTACGAGCAGTACTTC. Amino acid sequence: CASSLSKTYEQYF. The variable domain in full, with the rest retrieved from reference TRBV7-9 and TRBJ2-7, is DTGVSQNPRHKITKRGQNVTFRCDPISEHNRLYWYRQTLGQGPEFLTYFQNEAQLEKSRLLSDRFSAERPKGSFSTLEIQRTEQGDSAMYLCASSLSKTYEQYFGPGTRLTVT.

V and J are TRBV7-7 and TRBJ2-7; possibly TRBD1 or TRBD2 for D (5 bases each). Germline CDR1 reads SSHAT; CDR2 reads FNYEAQ (reference sequence). V shed 4 bases and J shed 6 bases, with 13 bases lying between them. CDR3 length: 13 amino acids. The CDR3 spells CASSSPSGGEQYV. CDR3 in DNA: TGTGCCAGCAGCTCCCCCTCTGGGGGCGAGCAGTACGTC.

The chain has TRBV5-4 and TRBJ1-2; 7 bases agree with TRBD1. Germline V gene lookup returns CDR1 SGHNT and CDR2 YYREEE (reference sequence). V trimming: 4 bases; J trimming: 4 bases; junction bases outside the gene matches: 13. The CDR3 is 16 amino acids. Here the CDR3 DNA reads TGTGCCAGCAGCCCGAGGGGCAGGGGGGACTCCTATGGCTACACCTTC. Protein sequence: CASSPRGRGDSYGYTF.

This chain connects TRBV6-6 to TRBJ2-7; 14 bases align to TRBD2. CDR1 and CDR2 from the germline V gene are MNHNY and SVGAGI (reference sequence). The CDR3 covers 16 residues. The trim removed 5 bases at V and 7 bases at J, leaving 10 bases unmatched. The CDR3 here is CASSHPGTSGSREQYF. CDR3 nucleotide sequence: TGTGCCAGCAGTCACCCAGGGACTAGCGGGAGCAGGGAGCAGTACTTC.

J is TRBJ2-5 and V is TRBV4-1, with no clear D. The germline V gene has CDR1 MGHRA and CDR2 YSYEKL. V shed 8 bases and J shed 2 bases, with 27 bases lying between them. The CDR3 loop spans 18 amino acids. CDR3 residues: CASQKDIPDPAVQETQYF. In DNA form, the CDR3 reads TGCGCCAGCCAAAAAGACATCCCGGACCCGGCCGTTCAAGAGACCCAGTACTTC.

This chain joins TRBV10-3 and TRBJ1-2; no firm D call. Germline lookup yields CDR1 ENHRY and CDR2 SYGVKD. The V and J ends lost 6 bases and 5 bases respectively, with 22 bases between them. CDR3 size: 16 residues. CDR3 sequence: CAIRERDKIKEYGYTF. The DNA for the CDR3 is TGTGCCATCAGGGAGCGGGATAAGATAAAAGAGTATGGCTACACCTTC.

This clone was counted between two and nine times. V is TRBV9 and J is TRBJ2-5; TRBD1 agrees at 10 bases. Germline V CDR1 and CDR2: SGDLS, YYNGEE. CDR3 length: 14 amino acids. The trim removed 3 bases at V and 5 bases at J, leaving 4 bases unmatched. The CDR3 sequence is CASSGGTGEETQYF. As DNA, the CDR3 is TGTGCCAGCAGCGGGGGGACAGGGGAGGAGACCCAGTACTTC. Supplemented by reference TRBV9 and TRBJ2-5, the full variable domain reads DSGVTQTPKHLITATGQRVTLRCSPRSGDLSVYWYQQSLDQGLQFLIQYYNGEERAKGNILERFSAQQFPDLHSELNLSSLELGDSALYFCASSGGTGEETQYFGPGTRLLVL.

The chain joins TRBV10-2 to TRBJ2-1; a weak D match, TRBD2 (5 bases). The germline V and J ends were trimmed by 0 bases and 4 bases, with 16 bases remaining between them. Germline V gene sequence: CDR1 WSHSY, CDR2 SAAADI. The CDR3 has 17 residues. The chain's CDR3 is CASSESIQVTNYNEQFF. CDR3 coding DNA: TGCGCCAGCAGTGAGTCGATTCAAGTGACTAATTACAATGAGCAGTTCTTC.

V is TRBV19 and J is TRBJ2-7; D perhaps matches TRBD1 (5 bases). This CDR3 is built from 13 residues. The germline V and J ends were trimmed by 6 bases and 2 bases, with 11 bases remaining between them. Looked up from germline, CDR1 is LNHDA and CDR2 is SQIVND (reference sequence). The CDR3 loop is CASREDRTYEQYF. The CDR3 nucleotides are TGTGCCAGTAGGGAAGACAGAACCTACGAGCAGTACTTC. Together with reference TRBV19 and TRBJ2-7, the CDR3 gives the full variable domain: DGGITQSPKYLFRKEGQNVTLSCEQNLNHDAMYWYRQDPGQGLRLIYYSQIVNDFQKGDIAEGYSVSREKKESFPLTVTSAQKNPTAFYLCASREDRTYEQYFGPGTRLTVT.

The chain has TRBV29-1 and TRBJ2-3; D unclear. The V gene's germline CDR1 is SQVTM and CDR2 ANQGSEA. Trimming cost V 0 bases and J 1 base, with 14 bases left between them. The CDR3 has 16 amino acids. As DNA, the CDR3 is TGCAGCGTTGAAGATCCTGGGCTCCTCCGCACAGATACGCAGTATTTT. It specifies CSVEDPGLLRTDTQYF.

The rearrangement joins TRBV4-2 to TRBJ2-5; no clear D gene. The CDR3 is 17 amino acids. Trimming removed 1 base at V and 0 bases at J, with 15 bases between. Germline CDR1 reads LGHNA; CDR2 reads YNFKEQ. The DNA of the CDR3 is TGTGCCAGCAGCCAAGGGGTAATGGATCCATACCAAGAGACCCAGTACTTC. It yields the protein CASSQGVMDPYQETQYF.

The chain has TRBV6-5 and TRBJ2-5, with TRBD2 matching 7 bases. J was trimmed by 9 bases and V by 0 bases; bases with no gene match: 4. The V gene's germline CDR1 is MNHEY and CDR2 SVGAGI. CDR3 length equals 13 residues. The CDR3 here is CASSYSGRVSQYF. The CDR3 nucleotides read TGTGCCAGCAGTTACTCAGGGAGGGTCTCCCAGTACTTC.

The gene calls are TRBV5-6 and TRBJ2-7, with a tentative D call TRBD1 (6 bases). This CDR3 contains 14 residues. V lost 4 bases and J lost 3, with 14 bases in between. Germline lookup yields CDR1 SGHDT and CDR2 YYEEEE. CDR3 in amino acids: CASSLRQVLYEQYF. CDR3 nucleotides: TGTGCCAGCAGCCTGCGACAGGTCCTCTACGAGCAGTACTTC.

V gene TRBV18 combines with J gene TRBJ1-2, with D hard to call. CDR1 and CDR2 from the germline V gene are KGHSH and LQKENI. Trimming removed 4 bases at V and 0 bases at J, with 27 bases between. The CDR3 has 20 amino acids. The CDR3 here is CASSLERRSYGGETNYGYTF. DNA of the CDR3: TGTGCCAGCTCACTAGAGAGACGGTCGTATGGAGGAGAAACTAACTATGGCTACACCTTC.

The V gene is TRBV19, the J gene TRBJ2-5; D not certain. V was clipped by 3 bases and J by 0 bases, with 8 bases between them. This CDR3 contains 14 residues. The germline V gene has CDR1 LNHDA and CDR2 SQIVND (reference sequence). CDR3 amino acids: CASSISGNQETQYF. The CDR3 nucleotides read TGTGCCAGTAGTATTTCCGGAAACCAAGAGACCCAGTACTTC.

J is TRBJ1-1 and V is TRBV5-1; 7 bases are shared with TRBD1. The CDR3 length is 13 residues. Germline trimming cut 3 bases from V and 4 bases from J; bases unmatched to any gene: 3. Germline CDR1 SGHRS, CDR2 YFSETQ. The CDR3 coding sequence is TGCGCCAGCAGCTCAACAGGGGCCACTGAAGCTTTCTTT. This translates into CASSSTGATEAFF.

This chain joins TRBV7-3 and TRBJ1-1; no clear D gene. CDR3 length equals 15 residues. The germline V gene has CDR1 SGHTA and CDR2 FQGTGA. Trimming removed 3 bases from V and 1 base from J, with 12 bases in between. CDR3 amino acids: CASSFIGGTNTEAFF. The CDR3 coding sequence is TGTGCCAGCAGCTTTATTGGTGGTACGAACACTGAAGCTTTCTTT.

On this clone: One end of the junction varies from germline; a read error may be responsible. The chain combines TRBV7-7 with TRBJ1-1; D unclear. CDR3 size: 13 residues. Germline V lookup: CDR1 SSHAT, CDR2 FNYEAQ (reference sequence). In nucleotides, the CDR3 is TGTGCTAGCAGCCAAAACAGGAACACTGAAGCTTTCTTT. The encoded protein is CASSQNRNTEAFF. The entire variable domain, with the rest obtained from reference TRBV7-7 and TRBJ1-1, is as follows: GAGVSQSPRYKVTKRGQDVTLRCDPISSHATLYWYQQALGQGPEFLTYFNYEAQPDKSGLPSDRFSAERPEGSISTLTIQRTEQRDSAMYRCASSQNRNTEAFFGQGTRLTVV.

The rearrangement joins TRBV4-2 to TRBJ2-3, with D possibly called TRBD1 or TRBD2 (5 bases each). This CDR3 has 14 amino acids. From germline, CDR1 is LGHNA and CDR2 YNFKEQ. Trimming took off 3 bases at V and 4 bases at J, with 11 bases between the two ends. The CDR3 DNA reads TGTGCCAGCAGCCAGGGGGAGTTCTCAGATACGCAGTATTTT. Protein product: CASSQGEFSDTQYF.

The V gene is TRBV2, the J gene TRBJ1-5, with TRBD1 identical over 8 bases. Looked up from germline, CDR1 is SNHLY and CDR2 is FYNNEI. V was clipped by 7 bases and J by 6 bases; unmatched bases: 5. This CDR3 region has 13 residues. The CDR3 protein is CASNGQGVQPQHF. The DNA for the CDR3 is TGTGCCAGCAACGGACAGGGCGTTCAGCCCCAGCATTTT.

This chain joins TRBV18 and TRBJ1-2; tentative D call: TRBD1 (5 bases). The germline V gene encodes CDR1 KGHSH and CDR2 LQKENI. V shed 1 base and J shed 4 bases, with 13 bases lying between them. This CDR3 has 15 amino acids. This CDR3 reads CASSPQAGPGYGYTF. The CDR3 region has the DNA TGTGCCAGCTCACCACAAGCGGGACCGGGCTATGGCTACACCTTC.

The chain combines TRBV5-1 with TRBJ2-2, with TRBD2 as a possible D gene (6 bases). From germline, CDR1 is SGHRS and CDR2 YFSETQ. Trimming took 4 bases from V and 4 from J, leaving 17 bases between them. The CDR3 contains 16 residues. The CDR3 nucleotides read TGCGCCAGCAGCCCAAGCATCGGGACTCTCACCGGGGAGCTGTTTTTT. It codes for CASSPSIGTLTGELFF.

The CDR3 is CASSRFPGQGAWGYTF. The CDR3 nucleotides are TGTGCCAGCAGTCGATTTCCGGGACAGGGGGCATGGGGCTACACCTTC. The chain has TRBV28 and TRBJ1-2; 12 bases agree with TRBD1. The CDR3 is 16 amino acids. With 5 bases clipped from V and 8 bases from J, the junction kept 12 bases outside the gene matches. CDR1 and CDR2 from the germline V gene are MDHEN and SYDVKM.

The rearrangement links TRBV11-2 to TRBJ2-3; no definite D call. Trimming stripped 2 bases from V and 2 bases from J, with 11 bases between. The length of the CDR3 is 15 residues. The V gene's germline CDR1 is SGHAT and CDR2 FQNNGV. The CDR3 coding sequence is TGTGCCAGCAGCTTATCAGTGGGGAACACAGATACGCAGTATTTT. Protein: CASSLSVGNTDTQYF.

The rearrangement links TRBV19 to TRBJ1-5, with D tentatively TRBD1 (6 bases). The CDR3 contains 17 residues. CDR1 and CDR2 (germline): LNHDA, SQIVND (reference sequence). V was clipped by 3 bases and J by 3 bases, with 18 bases between them. The CDR3 is CASSISIGQQYNQPQHF. In DNA, the CDR3 is TGTGCCAGTAGTATTAGTATTGGACAGCAGTACAATCAGCCCCAGCATTTT.